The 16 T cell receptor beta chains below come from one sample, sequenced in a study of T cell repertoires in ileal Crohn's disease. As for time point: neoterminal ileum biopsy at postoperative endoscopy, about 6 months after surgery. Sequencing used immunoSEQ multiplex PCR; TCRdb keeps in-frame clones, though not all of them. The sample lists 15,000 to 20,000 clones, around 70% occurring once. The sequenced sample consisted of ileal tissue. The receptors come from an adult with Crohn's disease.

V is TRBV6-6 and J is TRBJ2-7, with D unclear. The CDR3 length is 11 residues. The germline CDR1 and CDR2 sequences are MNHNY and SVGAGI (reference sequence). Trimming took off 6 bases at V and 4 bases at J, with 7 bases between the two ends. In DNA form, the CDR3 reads TGTGCCAGCAGGCTATCTTACGAGCAGTACTTC. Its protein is CASRLSYEQYF.

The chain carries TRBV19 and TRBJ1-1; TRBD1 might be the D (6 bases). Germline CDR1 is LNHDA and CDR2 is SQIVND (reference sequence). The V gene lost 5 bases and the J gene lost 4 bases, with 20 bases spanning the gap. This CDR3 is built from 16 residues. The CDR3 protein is CASSPPGRSGVTEAFF. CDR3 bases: TGTGCCAGTAGTCCCCCGGGCCGGTCAGGGGTCACTGAAGCTTTCTTT.

The CDR3 region is CAALRTTNTGELFF. The DNA for the CDR3 is TGTGCCGCGTTGCGGACTACGAACACCGGGGAGCTGTTTTTT. V is TRBV6-1 and J is TRBJ2-2; a weak D match, TRBD2 (6 bases). Trimming shortened V by 11 bases and J by 0 bases, and 13 bases separated the two germline ends. In germline, CDR1 is MNHNS, CDR2 SASEGT. The CDR3 covers 14 residues.

The CDR3 DNA reads TGTGCCAGCTCACCCAGAGCTAGTTCGAACACCGGGGAGCTGTTTTTT. Translated, it gives CASSPRASSNTGELFF. This chain joins TRBV18 and TRBJ2-2; D ambiguous. The germline gives CDR1 KGHSH, CDR2 LQKENI. This CDR3 has 16 amino acids. V lost 3 bases, J lost 0 bases, and 11 bases lay in between.

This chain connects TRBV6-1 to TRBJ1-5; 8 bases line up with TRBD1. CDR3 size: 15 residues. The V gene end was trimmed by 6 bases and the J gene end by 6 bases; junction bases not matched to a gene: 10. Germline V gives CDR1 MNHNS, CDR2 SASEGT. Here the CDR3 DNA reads TGTGCCAGCAGCCCCGGACAGGGTAAGGGTCAGCCCCAGCATTTT. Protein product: CASSPGQGKGQPQHF.

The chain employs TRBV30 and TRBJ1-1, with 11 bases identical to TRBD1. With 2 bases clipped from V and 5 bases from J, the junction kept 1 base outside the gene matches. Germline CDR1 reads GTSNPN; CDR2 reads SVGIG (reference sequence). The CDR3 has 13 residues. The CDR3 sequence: CAWSWDRGTEAFF. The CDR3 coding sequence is TGTGCCTGGAGTTGGGACAGGGGGACTGAAGCTTTCTTT. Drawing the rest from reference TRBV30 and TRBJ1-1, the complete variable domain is SQTIHQWPATLVQPVGSPLSLECTVEGTSNPNLYWYRQAAGRGLQLLFYSVGIGQISSEVPQNLSASRPQDRQFILSSKKLLLSDSGFYLCAWSWDRGTEAFFGQGTRLTVV.

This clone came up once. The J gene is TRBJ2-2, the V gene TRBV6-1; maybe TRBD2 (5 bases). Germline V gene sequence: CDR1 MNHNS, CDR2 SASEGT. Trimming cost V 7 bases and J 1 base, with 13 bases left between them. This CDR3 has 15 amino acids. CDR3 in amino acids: CASIEGSWNTGELFF. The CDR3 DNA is TGTGCCAGCATCGAGGGTTCTTGGAACACCGGGGAGCTGTTTTTT.

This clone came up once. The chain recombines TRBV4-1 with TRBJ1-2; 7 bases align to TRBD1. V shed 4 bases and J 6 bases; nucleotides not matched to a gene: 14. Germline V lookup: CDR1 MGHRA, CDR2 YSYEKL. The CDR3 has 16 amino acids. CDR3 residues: CASSRTGAGVGDGYTF. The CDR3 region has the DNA TGCGCCAGCAGCCGCACAGGGGCAGGGGTCGGGGATGGCTACACCTTC.

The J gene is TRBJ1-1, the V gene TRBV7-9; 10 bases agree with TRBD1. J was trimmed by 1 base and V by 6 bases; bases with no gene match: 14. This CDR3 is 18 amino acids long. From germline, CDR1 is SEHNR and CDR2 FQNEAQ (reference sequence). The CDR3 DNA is TGTGCCAGCAGTCTGCTGGACAGGGGGGCGATAACGAACACTGAAGCTTTCTTT. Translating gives CASSLLDRGAITNTEAFF.

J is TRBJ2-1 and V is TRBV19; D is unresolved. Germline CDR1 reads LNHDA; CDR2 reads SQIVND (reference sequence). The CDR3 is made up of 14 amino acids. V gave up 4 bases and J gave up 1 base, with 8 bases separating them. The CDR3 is CASSKAPSYNEQFF. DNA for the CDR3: TGTGCCAGTAGTAAAGCTCCTTCCTACAATGAGCAGTTCTTC.

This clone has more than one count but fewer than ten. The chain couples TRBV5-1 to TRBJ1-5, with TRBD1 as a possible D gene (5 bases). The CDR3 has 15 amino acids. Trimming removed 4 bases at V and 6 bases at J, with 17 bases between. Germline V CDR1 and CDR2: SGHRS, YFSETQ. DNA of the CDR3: TGCGCCAGCAGCCAGGAGGGGTGGGAGAGTCAGCCCCAGCATTTT. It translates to CASSQEGWESQPQHF.

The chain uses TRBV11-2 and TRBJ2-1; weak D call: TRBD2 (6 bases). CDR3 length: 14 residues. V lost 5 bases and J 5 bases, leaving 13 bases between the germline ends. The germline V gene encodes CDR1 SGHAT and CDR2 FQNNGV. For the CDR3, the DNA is TGTGCCAGCAGCCTGAGTGGGAGGAACAATGAGCAGTTCTTC. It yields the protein CASSLSGRNNEQFF.

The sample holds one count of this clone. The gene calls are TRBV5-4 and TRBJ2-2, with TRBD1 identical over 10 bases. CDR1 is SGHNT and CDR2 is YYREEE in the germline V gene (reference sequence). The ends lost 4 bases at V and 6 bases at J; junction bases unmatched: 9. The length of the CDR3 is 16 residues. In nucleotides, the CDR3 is TGTGCCAGCAGCCCCCGACAGGGGGCAGGGTCCGGGGAGCTGTTTTTT. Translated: CASSPRQGAGSGELFF.

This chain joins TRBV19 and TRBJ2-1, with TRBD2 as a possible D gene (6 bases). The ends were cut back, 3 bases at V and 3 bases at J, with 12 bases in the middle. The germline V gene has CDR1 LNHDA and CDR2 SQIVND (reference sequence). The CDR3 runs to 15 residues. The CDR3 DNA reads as TGTGCCAGTAGTATCGGCGGGAAGGACTACAATGAGCAGTTCTTC. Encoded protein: CASSIGGKDYNEQFF.

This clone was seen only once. CDR3 residues: CASSPRVSNQPQHF. The CDR3 DNA reads TGTGCCAGCAGTCCCAGGGTTAGCAATCAGCCCCAGCATTTT. The chain combines TRBV27 with TRBJ1-5; a weak D match, TRBD1 (5 bases). With 5 bases removed from V and 0 bases from J, the gap between germline ends came to 8 bases. This CDR3 is built from 14 residues. Germline V gives CDR1 MNHEY, CDR2 SMNVEV (reference sequence).

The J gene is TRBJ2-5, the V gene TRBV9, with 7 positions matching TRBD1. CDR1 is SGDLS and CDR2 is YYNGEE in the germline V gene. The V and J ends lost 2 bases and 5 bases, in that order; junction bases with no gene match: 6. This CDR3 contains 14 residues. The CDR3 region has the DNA TGTGCCAGCAGCGTTCGGGGACAGTTTGAGACCCAGTACTTC. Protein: CASSVRGQFETQYF. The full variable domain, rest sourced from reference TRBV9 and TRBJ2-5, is DSGVTQTPKHLITATGQRVTLRCSPRSGDLSVYWYQQSLDQGLQFLIQYYNGEERAKGNILERFSAQQFPDLHSELNLSSLELGDSALYFCASSVRGQFETQYFGPGTRLLVL.